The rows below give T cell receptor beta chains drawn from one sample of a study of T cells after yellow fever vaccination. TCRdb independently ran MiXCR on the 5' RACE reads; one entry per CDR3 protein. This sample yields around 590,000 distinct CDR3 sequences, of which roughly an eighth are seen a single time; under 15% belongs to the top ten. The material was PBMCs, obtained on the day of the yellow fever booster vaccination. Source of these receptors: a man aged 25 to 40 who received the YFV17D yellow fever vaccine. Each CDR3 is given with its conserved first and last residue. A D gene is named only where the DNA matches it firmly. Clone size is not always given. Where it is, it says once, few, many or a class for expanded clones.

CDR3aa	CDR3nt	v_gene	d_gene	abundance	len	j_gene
CASSLFSGPNYEQYF	TGTGCCAGCAGCTTATTCTCAGGGCCTAACTACGAGCAGTACTTC	TRBV7-6	-	many	15	TRBJ2-7
CSARRIMTGGEEAFF	TGCAGTGCTAGGAGGATAATGACAGGGGGCGAGGAAGCTTTCTTT	TRBV20-1	TRBD1	few	15	TRBJ1-1
CSARVNPTYEQYF	TGCAGTGCTAGGGTGAACCCCACCTACGAGCAGTACTTC	TRBV20-1	-	few	13	TRBJ2-7
CASSPWSQGYEQYF	TGTGCCAGCAGTCCGTGGTCCCAGGGCTACGAGCAGTACTTC	TRBV28	-	-	14	TRBJ2-7
CATHDMSRSNVLTF	TGTGCCACACATGACATGAGTAGGTCCAACGTCCTGACTTTC	TRBV28	-	-	14	TRBJ2-6
CASSYVQAGSPLHF	TGTGCCAGCAGTTACGTACAGGCGGGTTCACCCCTCCACTTT	TRBV6-5	-	few	14	TRBJ1-6
CASRSSGSTEAFF	TGTGCCAGCAGGTCTTCAGGGTCCACTGAAGCTTTCTTT	TRBV28	-	many	13	TRBJ1-1
CASSRGQIFNGELFF	TGTGCCAGCAGCAGGGGACAGATATTTAACGGGGAGCTGTTTTTT	TRBV5-4	TRBD1	-	15	TRBJ2-2
CASSPTGLASYEQYF	TGTGCCAGCAGTCCGACCGGACTAGCGAGCTACGAGCAGTACTTC	TRBV27	TRBD2	few	15	TRBJ2-7
CASSLKVRLSNEQFF	TGTGCCAGCAGCTTAAAGGTTCGTTTAAGCAATGAGCAGTTCTTC	TRBV7-9	-	few	15	TRBJ2-1
CSAKRPTGNTIYF	TGCAGTGCAAAAAGGCCGACTGGAAACACCATATATTTT	TRBV20-1	-	-	13	TRBJ1-3
CASSGAGGLQNEQFF	TGCGCCAGCAGTGGAGCGGGAGGCCTCCAGAATGAGCAGTTCTTC	TRBV10-1	TRBD2	few	15	TRBJ2-1
CATSRVYNNSPLHF	TGTGCCACCAGCAGAGTATATAATAATTCACCCCTCCACTTT	TRBV15	-	-	14	TRBJ1-6
CASTPLSPNTYEQYF	TGTGCCAGCACCCCTTTATCTCCAAACACCTACGAGCAGTACTTC	TRBV28	-	-	15	TRBJ2-7
CASSFGTSRNEQYF	TGTGCCAGCAGCTTTGGGACTAGCCGTAACGAGCAGTACTTC	TRBV5-5	TRBD2	-	14	TRBJ2-7
CASEPGQGAGELFF	TGTGCCAGCGAACCGGGACAGGGGGCCGGGGAGCTGTTTTTT	TRBV7-2	TRBD1	many	14	TRBJ2-2
CAGRNQPQHF	TGTGCCGGAAGGAATCAGCCCCAGCATTTT	TRBV24-1	-	-	10	TRBJ1-5